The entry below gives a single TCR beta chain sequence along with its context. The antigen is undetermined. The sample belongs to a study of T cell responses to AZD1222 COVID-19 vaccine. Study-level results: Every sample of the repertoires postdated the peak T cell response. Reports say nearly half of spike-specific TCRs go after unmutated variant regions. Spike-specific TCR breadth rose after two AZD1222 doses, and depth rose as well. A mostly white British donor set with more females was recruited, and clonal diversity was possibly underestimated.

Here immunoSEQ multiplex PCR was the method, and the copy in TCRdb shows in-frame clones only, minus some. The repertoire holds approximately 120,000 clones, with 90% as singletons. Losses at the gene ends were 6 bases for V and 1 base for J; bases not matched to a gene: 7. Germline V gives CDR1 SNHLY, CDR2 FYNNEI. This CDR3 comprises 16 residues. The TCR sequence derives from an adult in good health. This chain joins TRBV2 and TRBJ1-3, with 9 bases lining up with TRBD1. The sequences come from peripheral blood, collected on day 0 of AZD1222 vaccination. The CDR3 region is CASRERDRESGNTIYF. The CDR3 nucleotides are TGTGCCAGCAGAGAACGGGACAGGGAATCTGGAAACACCATATATTTT.